This T cell receptor (delta chain) was recovered during a study of gamma-delta chains in newborns, infants, children. Study details: Polyclonal expansion of innate γδ T cells after birth follows microbial exposure.

TCRdb re-called clones from the reads via CATT. The sample yields 6,000 or so delta-chain clones, 1.9% seen once. Points on this clone: An end of the junction does not agree with germline; a read error may underlie this.

This sequence originates from a child who was a newborn, infant or young child, either healthy, febrile or measles-vaccinated (not recorded which). Sequencing was done on a sample of blood.

The CDR3 here is CACDSYWGTRSWDTRQVFF. Written as DNA, the CDR3 is TGTGCCTGTGACTCTTACTGGGGGACACGCTCCTGGGACACCCGACAGGTGTTTTTC. The V gene is TRDV2, the J gene TRDJ3, with TRDD3 matching over 9 bases. Looked up from germline, CDR1 is GEAIGNYY and CDR2 is EKD. The length of the CDR3 is 19 residues.